The sequence of this T cell receptor (beta chain) was determined in a study of T cell responses to AZD1222 COVID-19 vaccine (dated by TCRdb to the early 2020s). At the level of the whole study: TCR sequencing covered more than 230 trial participants: around 210 given two doses of AZD1222 and 26 given two doses of MenACWY control vaccine. Trial participants were enrolled by age into 18-55, 56-69 and 70-plus year subgroups, with roughly 150, 30 and 60 TCR-sequenced participants respectively.

The time point label, as the study defines it: baseline before first vaccination. Per the publication, the treatment or condition label means: meningococcal conjugate vaccine given as trial control. Vaccinee samples were obtained from the UK trials COV001 and COV002, which included a single-blind randomized controlled phase 2/3 trial of AZD1222 (ChAdOx1 nCoV-19) in healthy adults. Trial participant PBMC samples were collected at day 0 and day 28 after the second dose for TCRbeta chain sequencing. Paper-wide results and their limitations: After two AZD1222 doses, spike-specific TCR breadth and depth were significantly higher than at day 0 and than in MenACWY recipients. Conclusions about previously exposed vaccinees were limited because only six AZD1222 recipients were SARS-CoV-2 seropositive at baseline. The vaccine-associated CD4 TCRs covered the entire spike protein, and the dominant responses fell in regions 160-218 and 743-854. Reportedly, close to half of the unique spike-specific TCRs recognized epitopes lying outside the regions that are mutated in the B.1.351 and B.1.1.7 variants. Because no day 14 peak-response samples were available, the repertoires could be characterized only after the peak T cell response. Most participants were white British and females outnumbered males, and the authors suggested that clonal diversity may have been underestimated. In the small 56-69-year group, the increase in depth fell short of significance, most likely because of low power.

Trimming removed 5 bases from V and 0 bases from J, leaving 14 bases between the germline ends. In the germline V gene, CDR1 corresponds to SQVTM and CDR2 to ANQGSEA. The CDR3 covers 14 residues, taking in both the cysteine and the phenylalanine. Kept here is only the CDR3 DNA, which spans 42 bases and is read in frame from base 1. Turning to this clone: It lacks a known antigen. No per-base quality is available; no much larger clone lies one base away.

The CDR3 regions of human TCRbeta chains were analyzed by immunosequencing. The study's processing was this. Repertoire TCRs were matched against a reference library of SARS-CoV-2-specific TCRs generated with the MIRA antigen-specificity platform. Breadth meant the fraction of unique TCRs that were SARS-CoV-2-associated, whereas depth meant the fraction of total T cells that were SARS-CoV-2-associated. Using the MIRA data, each spike-specific TCR was assigned both to the spike region to which the TCR was reactive and to a CD4 or CD8 class. Log10-transformed breadth and depth values were compared by one-way ANOVA with Sidak's multiple comparisons tests. TCRdb re-hosts the immuneACCESS table, in-frame sequences only. Its copies lack some clones; in the studies checked, an unresolved V gene accounts for under half of them, and the cause for the rest is not known. From that table come the V and J calls and clone size; the DNA was used to work out D and trimming. The sample table lists around 140,000 clones, approximately 93% of them with a count of one. The ten largest clones add up to approximately 0.96% of the sample.

The material was peripheral blood, obtained on day 0 of MenACWY control vaccination. The sequence was obtained from an adult in good health. The chain joins TRBV29-1 to TRBJ2-7; the D region is possibly TRBD1 or TRBD2, each matching across 5 bases. The nucleotide sequence reads TGCAGCGTTCGAGTGGGACGGAGCTCCTACGAGCAGTACTTC. The resulting protein is CSVRVGRSSYEQYF.